The source of this TCR beta chain is a study of long-term antiretroviral therapy in people with HIV (dated by TCRdb to between 2022 and 2023). Looking at the study overall: The earliest samples were collected approximately a decade before the 2015 WHO recommendation for immediate ART, a period when ART was typically delayed until CD4 counts fell. About 35% of the 30 participants with HIV were female. A total of about 200 cryopreserved PBMC samples were contributed to the cohort by 30 adults with confirmed HIV infection, with samples collected serially over a mean of about 6 years (range 1-12). Test extractions of a monoclonal T-cell line alongside a few dozen polyclonal samples showed no cross-contamination during QIAcube processing. A retrospective serial study tested whether ART initiation and durable HIV suppression were associated with changes in peripheral blood TRB repertoire composition and diversity.

Inclusion was restricted to participants for whom at least one PBMC sample before ART initiation and at least two post-ART samples were available. Every participant with HIV received treatment in the United States of America. Before DNA extraction, cryopreserved samples of roughly 0.9-11 million PBMC were thawed and then washed. At the time of the earliest PBMC sample, participants with HIV were aged between roughly 20 and 54 years. PBMC samples were contributed by each participant from 1-4 timepoints before ART initiation and 2-8 timepoints after ART initiation, with a median of 7 samples. For every participant, serial HIV viral load, CD4+ T-cell count, ART history and demographic data were obtained. Genomic DNA was extracted from unsorted PBMC with a Qiagen kit on a QIAcube, processed in batches of 12 samples. Sequencing of the TRB variable region was done with the immunoSEQ hsTCRB v3.0 assay at survey level resolution. TRB sequencing targeted a depth of about 40,000-50,000 T-cell genomes per sample. An Illumina MiSeq with a v3 150-cycle kit was used to sequence the pooled TRB libraries. The published analysis was carried out like this. Repertoire analysis was run in R within a reproducible Nextflow workflow that covered QC, data transformation and analysis. LymphoSeq2, an R package for exploring AIRR-Seq data, was used to implement the custom analyses. After excluding a few samples that yielded fewer than 5000 total TRB sequences, some 190 HIV repertoires remained for analysis. Among the 180 or so HIV repertoires that were kept, approximately 61 were collected before ART initiation and some 130 were collected after ART initiation. Repertoires were downsampled to 5000 TRB nucleotide sequences, with summary statistics averaged over 100 downsampling iterations. Only TRB sequences with CDR3 regions of at least seven amino acids were retained for analysis. Two measures captured diversity: a Shannon entropy-derived clonality score and the Gini coefficient. In the repertoire networks, any two of the top 5000 CDR3 amino acid sequences were connected whenever the two sequences differed by an edit distance of one. GLIPH2 predicted antigen specificity groups and MHC restriction for TRB CDR3 amino acid sequences. To flag known CMV, EBV, HIV or tissue antigen associations, CDR3 amino acid sequences were matched against VDJdb and McPAS-TCR. Pre-ART, post-ART and control groups were compared with Wilcoxon signed-rank tests and Holm-Bonferroni correction. As stored in TCRdb, this immuneACCESS dataset retains in-frame rearrangements with V and J assigned. A fraction of the clones does not appear; measured against another copy, unresolved V genes explain less than half of the discrepancy, and the remainder lacks a known reason. That table is the source of V, J and clone size, and D and trimming were worked out from the DNA. The sample contains 25,000 to 30,000 clones, approximately 78% of them found a single time. The ten largest clones take up approximately 10% of the sample.

With regard to this clone: Its recognized antigen is unknown. No per-base quality is available; no much larger clone lies one base away.

Based on the germline V gene, the CDR1 and CDR2 sequences are LGHNA and YSLEER. From its cysteine to its phenylalanine, the CDR3 spans 14 amino acids. CDR3 DNA only is kept here, 42 bases in frame from base 1. The V end loses 0 bases and the J end loses 6 bases, and a stretch of 11 bases separates them. Results and caveats for the whole study, not just this receptor: Inferences about post-ART repertoire changes were limited because no data were available on ART adherence, viral resistance or therapy changes. Since PBMC availability was limited, sequencing covered only the TCR beta chain, with no alpha chain pairing. The samples span the years 2004 to 2017, and the ART regimens used at that time may not be as effective as current regimens. The repertoire was dominated across all time points by expanded TRB clones identified before ART initiation, although this dominance was seen to fluctuate and to decrease in many PLHIV after ART. HIV repertoires had narrower CDR3 length ranges than controls, and the network structure suggested an antigen-experienced repertoire that shifted only slightly toward naive after ART. A significant increase in TRB diversity was found to be associated with ART initiation, although TRB diversity was observed to remain significantly below that of transplant donor controls even after long-term ART. Because pre-ART samples had limited cell numbers, profiling was done on unsorted PBMC rather than on sorted CD4+ and CD8+ T cells.

This sequence was found in a man aged 40-50 years with HIV. Sequencing used unsorted PBMCs, obtained 3 years after starting antiretroviral therapy. The rearrangement joined TRBV4-3 to TRBJ1-2; the D gene is perhaps TRBD1, on 6 matching bases. The nucleotide sequence is TGCGCCAGCAGCCAAGAACAGGGATCGCATGGCTACACCTTC. Protein translation: CASSQEQGSHGYTF.